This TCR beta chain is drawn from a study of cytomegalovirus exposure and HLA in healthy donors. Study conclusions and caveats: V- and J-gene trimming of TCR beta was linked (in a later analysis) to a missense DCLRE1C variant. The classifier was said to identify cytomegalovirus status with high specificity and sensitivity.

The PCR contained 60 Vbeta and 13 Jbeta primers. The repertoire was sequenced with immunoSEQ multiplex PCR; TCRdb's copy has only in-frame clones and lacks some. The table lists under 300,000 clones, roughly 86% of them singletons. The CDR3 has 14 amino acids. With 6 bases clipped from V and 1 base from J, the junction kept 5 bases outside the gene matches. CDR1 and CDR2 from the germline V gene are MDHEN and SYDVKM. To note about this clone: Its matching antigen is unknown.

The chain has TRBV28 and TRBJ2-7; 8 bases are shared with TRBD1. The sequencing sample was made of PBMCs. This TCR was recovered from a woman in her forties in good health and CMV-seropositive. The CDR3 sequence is CASRDTGGSYEQYF. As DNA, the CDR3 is TGTGCCAGCAGAGATACAGGGGGGTCCTACGAGCAGTACTTC.